This TCR beta chain is drawn from a study of CXCR3-negative and CXCR3-positive naive CD8 T cells. Study-level findings and limits: Most assays used freshly isolated PBMCs, as cryopreservation partially reduced CXCR3. Naive subsets had comparable surface CD5, so TRB CDR3 properties gauged TCR strength. Hydrophobicity of TRB CDR3s was greater in CXCR3-positive naive cells than in CXCR3-negative naive cells. High diversity, comparable across both naive subsets, contrasted with much lower diversity in memory CD8+ cells.

Notes on this clonotype: Its antigen is unknown.

TRB cDNA was prepared as libraries by UMI-labeled 5' RACE. Reanalyzing the 5' RACE reads, TCRdb keeps one entry per CDR3 protein, without DNA. Here the sample table reports approximately 100,000 distinct CDR3 sequences. CDR3 length: 15 amino acids. Germline V gene data show CDR1 as SQVTM and CDR2 as ANQGSEA. The source of this sequence is a human donor in good health. Some clones in this sample may be carry-over from other donors' samples. V and J are TRBV29-1 and TRBJ2-7; TCRdb's D call of TRBD1 is untestable without DNA. The specimen sequenced was naive CXCR3+ CD8+ T cells from blood. The subset was: CD45RO-CCR7+CD27+CD95- naive CD8+ T cells expressing CXCR3 (TNR3+). The CDR3 loop reads CSVYKGGQGDHEQYF.